The rows below give T cell receptor beta chains drawn from one sample of a study of blood T cell repertoires in COVID-19. Repertoires were generated with immunoSEQ multiplex PCR, while TCRdb's copy carries only in-frame clones and drops some. The sample shows approximately 50,000 clones, around 93% of them seen only once. The sample consisted of peripheral blood. These receptors came from a man aged 50 to 60 with active COVID-19. CDR3s include the opening cysteine and the closing phenylalanine or tryptophan. The D gene is left open where the match is weak. Part of the rows lack a size; the others show once, few, many or a class for expanded clones.

cdr3_length	j_call	d_call	v_call	clone_size	cdr3_aa	cdr3_nt
13	TRBJ1-1	TRBD1	TRBV6-6	-	CASTLTGGTEAFF	TGTGCCAGCACCTTGACAGGGGGAACTGAAGCTTTCTTT
13	TRBJ1-2	-	TRBV12-3/TRBV12-4	-	CASSLRGKGGYTF	TGTGCCAGCAGTTTAAGGGGGAAAGGAGGCTACACCTTC
18	TRBJ2-1	TRBD2	TRBV7-6	-	CASSDGLAGGPTYNEQFF	TGTGCCAGCAGCGACGGACTAGCGGGGGGGCCCACCTACAATGAGCAGTTCTTC
15	TRBJ1-2	-	TRBV9	-	CASSPHLDRNYGYTF	TGTGCCAGCAGCCCCCATCTCGACAGGAACTATGGCTACACCTTC
18	TRBJ2-3	TRBD2	TRBV3-1/TRBV3-2	-	CASSQERLAGGLGDTQYF	TGTGCCAGCAGCCAAGAGCGCCTAGCGGGAGGGCTTGGAGATACGCAGTATTTT
13	TRBJ1-3	-	TRBV10-3	-	CAIRTASGNTIYF	TGTGCCATCCGGACAGCCTCTGGAAACACCATATATTTT
19	TRBJ2-1	TRBD2	TRBV5-4	-	CASSLVAGRTSAYNNEQFF	TGTGCCAGCAGCTTGGTTGCCGGTCGGACTAGCGCATATAACAATGAGCAGTTCTTC
11	TRBJ1-2	-	TRBV5-1	once	CASSSTGGYTF	TGCGCCAGCAGCTCGACAGGCGGCTACACCTTC
14	TRBJ1-2	-	TRBV9	-	CASSVGLTGGGYTF	TGTGCCAGCAGCGTAGGGTTGACAGGTGGTGGCTACACCTTC
14	TRBJ1-4	-	TRBV18	-	CASSPGLGDEKLFF	TGTGCCAGCTCACCTGGGTTAGGGGATGAAAAACTGTTTTTT
14	TRBJ2-1	TRBD2	TRBV11-2	-	CASSTISGGGEQFF	TGTGCCAGCAGCACCATTAGCGGGGGCGGTGAGCAGTTCTTC
12	TRBJ1-6	-	TRBV10-2	-	CASYMPNSPLHF	TGCGCCAGCTACATGCCTAATTCACCCCTCCACTTT
15	TRBJ2-1	-	TRBV6-5	once	CASKLELSSYNEQFF	TGTGCCAGCAAGTTAGAGTTGAGCTCCTACAATGAGCAGTTCTTC
12	TRBJ2-3	-	TRBV12-5	-	CASGLYGDTQYF	TGTGCTAGTGGTTTGTACGGAGATACGCAGTATTTT